This T cell receptor beta chain came from a study of graft-versus-host responses after intestinal transplantation. Across the whole study: The recipients all started with anti-thymocyte globulin induction and then took tacrolimus and steroids for approximately 3 years. Study-wide results and caveats: In patients with graft-donor T cell macrochimerism, allograft graft-versus-host to host-versus-graft clonal ratios were high. GvH clones were found in recipient marrow; some appeared first in ileum or blood. Early after transplant, HvG declines were associated with peak levels of circulating GvH clones.

About this clone: Its antigen is not known.

Profiling relied on immunoSEQ multiplex PCR, and the TCRdb table lists in-frame clones only, not all of them. This sample yields around 100,000 clones, of which 85% to 95% are seen a single time; 1.2% belongs to the top ten. In germline, CDR1 is SGHNT, CDR2 YYREEE (reference sequence). Trimming cost V 0 bases and J 7 bases, with 5 bases left between them. This CDR3 region has 12 residues. This sequence joins TRBV5-4 and TRBJ2-1; D not certain. Here the sequenced sample was unstimulated CD8+ T cells sorted from spleen or lymph node cells, taken before transplant. This clonotype originated in a human donor who was the organ donor for an intestinal transplant. CDR3 DNA: TGTGCCAGCAGCTTGGGCGTAAATGAGCAGTTCTTC. This encodes CASSLGVNEQFF.